Below, 10 T cell receptor beta chains from the same sample are listed, as sequenced in a study of blood T cell repertoires in COVID-19. Profiling relied on immunoSEQ multiplex PCR, and the TCRdb table lists in-frame clones only, not all of them. The data show 310,000 or so clones, around 90% seen once. The specimen sequenced was PBMCs or T cells enriched from blood (not recorded which). The source is a woman aged 18-30 years who had recovered from COVID-19.

This clone turned up a few times. The chain recombines TRBV7-2 with TRBJ2-1, with D tentatively TRBD1 (7 bases). In germline, CDR1 is SGHTA, CDR2 FQGNSA. V was clipped by 2 bases and J by 7 bases, with 12 bases between them. This CDR3 comprises 14 residues. The CDR3 loop reads CASSLQAGGNEQFF. The DNA of the CDR3 is TGTGCCAGCAGCTTACAAGCAGGGGGGAATGAGCAGTTCTTC.

This clone showed up just once. The same CDR3 is also encoded by other DNA sequences in this sample. The V gene is TRBV7-9, the J gene TRBJ1-1, with 8 bases fitting TRBD1. V gave up 5 bases and J gave up 0 bases; unmatched junction bases: 2. Germline V gene data show CDR1 as SEHNR and CDR2 as FQNEAQ (reference sequence). The CDR3 runs 14 residues. The CDR3 region has the DNA TGTGCCAGCAGCCGACAGGGGATGAACACTGAAGCTTTCTTT. Translated, it gives CASSRQGMNTEAFF. The full variable domain, its missing parts supplied by reference TRBV7-9 and TRBJ1-1, is DTGVSQNPRHKITKRGQNVTFRCDPISEHNRLYWYRQTLGQGPEFLTYFQNEAQLEKSRLLSDRFSAERPKGSFSTLEIQRTEQGDSAMYLCASSRQGMNTEAFFGQGTRLTVV.

J is TRBJ2-5 and V is TRBV2; TRBD2 aligns across 9 bases. The CDR3 totals 14 residues. The trim removed 7 bases at V and 5 bases at J, leaving 8 bases unmatched. Germline loops: CDR1 SNHLY, CDR2 FYNNEI. The CDR3 here is CASNLAGRGETQYF. The CDR3 DNA is TGTGCCAGCAATCTAGCGGGGCGTGGGGAGACCCAGTACTTC.

This sequence joins TRBV6-5 and TRBJ2-1; the D is unclear. CDR1 is MNHEY and CDR2 is SVGAGI in the germline V gene. CDR3 size: 13 residues. V was cut by 6 bases and J by 5 bases, with 11 bases left in between. The CDR3, as DNA: TGTGCCAGCAGCGCCTCACTGCACAATGAGCAGTTCTTC. It encodes CASSASLHNEQFF.

The chain has TRBV7-9 and TRBJ1-2; D is possibly TRBD1 (5 bases). Germline CDR1 is SEHNR and CDR2 is FQNEAQ (reference sequence). The CDR3 is 14 residues long. V shed 5 bases and J shed 3 bases, with 13 bases lying between them. Here the CDR3 reads CASSPPGGDYGYTF. The CDR3 region has the DNA TGTGCCAGCAGCCCACCCGGGGGGGACTATGGCTACACCTTC.

This clone was counted between two and nine times. The chain couples TRBV10-1 to TRBJ2-2; TRBD2 agrees at 13 bases. Germline CDR1 is WNHNN and CDR2 is SYGVQD (reference sequence). V dropped 10 bases and J dropped 4; count of bases not matched to a gene: 15. The CDR3 has 18 amino acids. The CDR3 loop reads CATEPLGLAGVGTGELFF. CDR3 nucleotides: TGCGCCACGGAACCACTAGGACTAGCGGGAGTGGGCACCGGGGAGCTGTTTTTT.

V gene TRBV7-8 combines with J gene TRBJ1-2; D may be TRBD1 (6 bases). Trimming removed 3 bases at V and 4 bases at J, with 12 bases between. This CDR3 spans 14 amino acids. Germline V gives CDR1 SGHVS, CDR2 FQNEAQ. CDR3 coding DNA: TGTGCCAGCAGCTTTACGGACAGATCCTATGGCTACACCTTC. Its protein is CASSFTDRSYGYTF.

The chain links TRBV6-5 to TRBJ1-3; D is uncertain. With 5 bases removed from V and 1 base from J, the gap between germline ends came to 6 bases. This CDR3 is 13 amino acids long. CDR1 is MNHEY and CDR2 is SVGAGI in the germline V gene. The CDR3 loop reads CASSRGSGNTIYF. Written as DNA, the CDR3 is TGTGCCAGCAGTAGAGGTTCTGGAAACACCATATATTTT.

The chain combines TRBV9 with TRBJ1-2; the match to TRBD1 covers 9 bases. The CDR3 length is 15 residues. Germline V gene sequence: CDR1 SGDLS, CDR2 YYNGEE. The J segment lost 13 bases and the V segment lost 0 bases, leaving 13 bases of the junction unmatched. The DNA for the CDR3 is TGTGCCAGCAGCGTAGAGGCCGGGACAGGGTATACGGGCACCTTC. The encoded protein is CASSVEAGTGYTGTF.

A single count supports this clone. The chain employs TRBV19 and TRBJ2-2; D not certain. This CDR3 contains 14 residues. Trimming cost V 0 bases and J 4 bases, with 6 bases left between them. CDR1 and CDR2 (germline): LNHDA, SQIVND (reference sequence). The chain's CDR3 is CASSIDPSTGELFF. As DNA, the CDR3 is TGTGCCAGTAGTATAGATCCTAGCACCGGGGAGCTGTTTTTT.